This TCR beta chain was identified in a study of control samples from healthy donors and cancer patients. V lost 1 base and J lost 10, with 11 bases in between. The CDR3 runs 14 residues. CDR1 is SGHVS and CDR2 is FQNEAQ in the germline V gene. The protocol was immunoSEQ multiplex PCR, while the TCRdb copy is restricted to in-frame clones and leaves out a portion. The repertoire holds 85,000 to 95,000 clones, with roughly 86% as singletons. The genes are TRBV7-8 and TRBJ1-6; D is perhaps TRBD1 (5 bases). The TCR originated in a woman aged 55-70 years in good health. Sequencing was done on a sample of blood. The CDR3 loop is CASSLVGRDSPLHF. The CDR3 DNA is TGTGCCAGCAGCTTAGTGGGCAGGGACTCACCCCTCCACTTT.